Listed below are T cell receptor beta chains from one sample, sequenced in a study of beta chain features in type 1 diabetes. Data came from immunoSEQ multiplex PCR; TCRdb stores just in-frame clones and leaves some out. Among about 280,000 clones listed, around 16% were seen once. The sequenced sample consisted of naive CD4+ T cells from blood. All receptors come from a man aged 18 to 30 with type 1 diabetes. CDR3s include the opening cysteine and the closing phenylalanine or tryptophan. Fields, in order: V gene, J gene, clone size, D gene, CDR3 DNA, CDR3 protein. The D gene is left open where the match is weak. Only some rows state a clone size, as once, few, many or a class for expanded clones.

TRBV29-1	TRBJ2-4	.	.	TGCAGCGTTGGCTTGGCGGGTTTAACCAAAAACATTCAGTACTTC	CSVGLAGLTKNIQYF
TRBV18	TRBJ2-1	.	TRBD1	TGTGCCAGCTCACCACTGGGGACAGGGCCGAATGAGCAGTTCTTC	CASSPLGTGPNEQFF
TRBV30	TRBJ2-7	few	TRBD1	TGTGCCTGGAGTTGGACAGGGAGCTACGAGCAGTACTTC	CAWSWTGSYEQYF
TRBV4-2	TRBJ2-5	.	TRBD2	TGTGCCAGCAGCCAGATGGGAGGGCTGTACCAAGAGACCCAGTACTTC	CASSQMGGLYQETQYF
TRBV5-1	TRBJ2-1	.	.	TGCGCCAGCAGAAGACAATTCTCGGGGAAGCAGAGCCATGAGCAGTTCTTC	CASRRQFSGKQSHEQFF
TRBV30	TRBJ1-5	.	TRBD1	TGTGCCTGGAGTGTGGGTGACAGGGTGTATCAGCCCCAGCATTTT	CAWSVGDRVYQPQHF
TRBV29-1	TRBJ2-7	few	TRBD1	TGCAGCGTGCTCCCGGGACAGGGGGACGAGCAGTACTTC	CSVLPGQGDEQYF
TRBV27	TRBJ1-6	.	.	TGTGCCAGCAGTTTATTCCGGGGGTATAATTCACCCCTCCACTTT	CASSLFRGYNSPLHF
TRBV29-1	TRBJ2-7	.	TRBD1	TGCAGCGTCCCGGGACAGGGGTGGCCCTACGAGCAGTACTTC	CSVPGQGWPYEQYF
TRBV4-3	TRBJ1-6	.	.	TGCGCCAGCAGCCAGGGCCTCTCCTATAATTCACCCCTCCACTTT	CASSQGLSYNSPLHF
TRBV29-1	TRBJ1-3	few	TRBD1	TGCAGCGTTGCCTTTGGACAGGGGGCAATCGGCTCTGGAAACACCATATATTTT	CSVAFGQGAIGSGNTIYF
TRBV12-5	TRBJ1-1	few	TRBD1	TGTGCTAGTGGTTCAAGGGGGGACAGTGAAGCTTTCTTT	CASGSRGDSEAFF
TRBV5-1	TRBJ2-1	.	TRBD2	TGCGCCAGCAGAAAGCTCGCCCAGGCGGGAGAAAATGAGCAGTTCTTC	CASRKLAQAGENEQFF
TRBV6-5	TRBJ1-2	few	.	TGTGCCAGCAGTTCCTATGGGGGGGCTAACTATGGCTACACCTTC	CASSSYGGANYGYTF
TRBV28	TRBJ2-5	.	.	TGTGCCAGCCGACAAGCGGAAGAGACCCAGTACTTC	CASRQAEETQYF
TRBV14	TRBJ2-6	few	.	TGTGCCAGCAGCCCGCCGGGGACTGGGGCCAACGTCCTGACTTTC	CASSPPGTGANVLTF
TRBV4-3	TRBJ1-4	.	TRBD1	TGCGCCAGCAGCCTTGACAGGGTGGTTGAAAAACTGTTTTTT	CASSLDRVVEKLFF
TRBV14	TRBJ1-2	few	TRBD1	TGTGCCAGCAGCCCTTCCGACAGGGGGGCTAACTATGGCTACACCTTC	CASSPSDRGANYGYTF
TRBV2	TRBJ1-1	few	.	TGTGCCAGCAGTGAGGGCAATGGCCCCGTTGAAGCTTTCTTT	CASSEGNGPVEAFF
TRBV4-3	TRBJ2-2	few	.	TGCGCCAGCAGACAGGGGAGGACCGGGGAGCTGTTTTTT	CASRQGRTGELFF
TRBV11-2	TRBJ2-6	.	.	TGTGCCAGCAGCTTATTAGCGACCGCTGGGGCCAACGTCCTGACTTTC	CASSLLATAGANVLTF
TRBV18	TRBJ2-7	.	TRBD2	TGTGCCAGCTCGCCCGGGACTAGCAACTCCTACGAGCAGTACTTC	CASSPGTSNSYEQYF
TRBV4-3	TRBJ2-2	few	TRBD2	TGCGCCAGCAGCCAACTACCGGGACTAGCGGGAATCGGGGAGCTGTTTTTT	CASSQLPGLAGIGELFF
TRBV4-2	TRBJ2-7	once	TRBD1	TGTGCCAGCAGCCCGGGGGACAGGGGGAACGAGCAGTACTTC	CASSPGDRGNEQYF
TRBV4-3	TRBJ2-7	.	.	TGCGCCAGCAGCCAAGACAGGTTGTTCGACGAGCAGTACTTC	CASSQDRLFDEQYF
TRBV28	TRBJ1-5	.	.	TGTGCCAGCAGCATACGGAGGCAGGCCCAGCATTTT	CASSIRRQAQHF
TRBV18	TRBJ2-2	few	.	TGTGCCAGCTCACCACCGTCGGTGAACACCGGGGAGCTGTTTTTT	CASSPPSVNTGELFF
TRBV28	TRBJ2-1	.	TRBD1	TGTGCCAGCAGCTCCACCGGGACAGGGGACAATGAGCAGTTCTTC	CASSSTGTGDNEQFF
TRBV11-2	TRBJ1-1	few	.	TGTGCCAGCAGCTTAGATCCAGGGTTCGACACTGAAGCTTTCTTT	CASSLDPGFDTEAFF